The sequence of this T cell receptor beta chain was determined in a study of blood T cell repertoires in COVID-19. Overall study context: The cDNA or gDNA used as material had been derived from T cells, B-cell-depleted T cells, or PBMCs.

V lost 2 bases and J lost 0, with 5 bases in between. Germline-derived CDR1 and CDR2 are SNHLY and FYNNEI. This CDR3 has 15 amino acids. The study assigned cohorts using participant-reported clinical history. For recovered donors of Cohort 3, there were two negative PCRs, clearance, or symptom resolution. Study processing details: Cell counts per sample came from amplifying reference gene primers. Some clones are missing from TCRdb's copy, which holds only in-frame ones; the method was immunoSEQ multiplex PCR. The V and J calls and clone size are taken from that table; D and trimming were inferred from the DNA. The sample contains 150,000 to 200,000 clones, roughly 90% of which appear only once.

The sequenced sample was PBMCs or T cells enriched from blood (not recorded which). The V call is TRBV2, the J call TRBJ1-6; no reliable D call. This sequence originates from a woman in her fifties or sixties who had recovered from COVID-19. The CDR3 is CASSERSSYNSPLHF. The DNA for the CDR3 is TGTGCCAGCAGTGAACGGAGCTCCTATAATTCACCCCTCCACTTT.